Below, one T cell receptor beta chain is given with its context. Its target is not known. The entry originates in a study of blood T cells in healthy people across ages. General observations from the study: A greater number of naive CD4+ cells and higher diversity distinguished long-lived donors from aged donors. Naive T cell percentage by flow cytometry tracked strongly with beta diversity.

A sample-barcoded 5' primer and a J-beta primer mix were used in a second PCR of about 6 to 11 cycles. Tags on each cDNA molecule came from a template-switch adaptor with 12 random nucleotides. TCRdb re-called the 5' RACE reads with MiXCR, one entry per CDR3 protein. The profile covers over a million distinct CDR3 sequences, with 42% appearing a single time and approximately 4.1% taken by the ten largest. The CDR3 is 16 residues long. The germline V gene has CDR1 SGHTA and CDR2 FQGTGA. V lost 5 bases to trimming and J lost 1 base, with 15 bases between them. The sample taken for sequencing was blood. The chain links TRBV7-3 to TRBJ2-1; D not certain. The TCR originated in a woman under 30 in good health. In DNA form, the CDR3 reads TGTGCCAGCAGCCGCTCTAGTGCTCTATCCTACAATGAGCAGTTCTTC. Its translation is CASSRSSALSYNEQFF.